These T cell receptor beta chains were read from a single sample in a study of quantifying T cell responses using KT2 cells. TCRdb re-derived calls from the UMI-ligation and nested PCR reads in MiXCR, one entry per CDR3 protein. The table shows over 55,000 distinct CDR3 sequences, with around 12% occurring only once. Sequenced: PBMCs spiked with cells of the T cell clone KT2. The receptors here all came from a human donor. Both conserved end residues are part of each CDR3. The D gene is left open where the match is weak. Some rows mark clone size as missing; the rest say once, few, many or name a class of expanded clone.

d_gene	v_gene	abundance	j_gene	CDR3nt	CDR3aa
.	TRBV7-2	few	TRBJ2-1	TGTGCCAGCAGCTTTCCTCACAGGGATGAGCAGTTCTTC	CASSFPHRDEQFF
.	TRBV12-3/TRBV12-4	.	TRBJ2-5	TGTGCCAGCAGCACACTAGAGACCCAGTACTTC	CASSTLETQYF
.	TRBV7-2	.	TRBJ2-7	TGTGCCAGCAGCCCCTGGAGCGGAGCCACCTACGAGCAGTACTTC	CASSPWSGATYEQYF
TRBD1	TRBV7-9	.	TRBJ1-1	TGTGCCAGCAGACGCGACAGGGGGGGACGCAACACTGAAGCTTTCTTT	CASRRDRGGRNTEAFF
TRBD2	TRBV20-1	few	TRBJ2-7	TGCAGTGCTAGAGGTGGAGCGGGAGAAGGTCTGAACGAGCAGTACTTC	CSARGGAGEGLNEQYF
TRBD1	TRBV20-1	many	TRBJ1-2	TGCAGTGCTAGGGGGCAGGGGGCTGAGGGCTACACCTTC	CSARGQGAEGYTF
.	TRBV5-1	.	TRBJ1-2	TGCGCCAGCAGCTTGGACGGGAAGGGCTACACCTTC	CASSLDGKGYTF
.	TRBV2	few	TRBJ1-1	TGTGCCAGCAGTGATAAGGGGGGGCTGAATGAAGCTTTCTTT	CASSDKGGLNEAFF
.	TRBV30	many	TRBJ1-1	TGTGCCTGGAGTGTCCCCCGGCAGGCCCCCACTGAAGCTTTCTTT	CAWSVPRQAPTEAFF
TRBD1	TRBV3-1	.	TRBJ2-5	TGTGCCAGCAGCCACCGAAGACAGGGGAAAGAGACCCAGTACTTC	CASSHRRQGKETQYF
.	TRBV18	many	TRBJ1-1	TGTGCCAGCTCACCAAGGGAGAACACTGAAGCTTTCTTT	CASSPRENTEAFF
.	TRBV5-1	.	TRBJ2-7	TGCGCCAGCAGCAATTTCGACCGCAGCCGCTCCTACGAGCAGTACTTC	CASSNFDRSRSYEQYF
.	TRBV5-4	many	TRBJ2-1	TGTGCCAGCAGCTTGGGCGGGACCCAGACCAATGAGCAGTTCTTC	CASSLGGTQTNEQFF
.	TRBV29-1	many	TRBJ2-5	TGCAGCGTTGATGAGGTGGGGAGGCAAGAGACCCAGTACTTC	CSVDEVGRQETQYF
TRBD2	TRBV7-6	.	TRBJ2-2	TGTGCCAGCTCTAGCGGGAGTATTGCGAACACCGGGGAGCTGTTTTTT	CASSSGSIANTGELFF
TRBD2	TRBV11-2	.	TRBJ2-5	TGTGCCAGCAGCTTGGGACTAGCGGGAGGCGTTGGCCAAGAGACCCAGTACTTC	CASSLGLAGGVGQETQYF
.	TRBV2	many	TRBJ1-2	TGTGCCAGCAGTGAAGCCGGCAGGTCGGGCGGCTACACCTTC	CASSEAGRSGGYTF
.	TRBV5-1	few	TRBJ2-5	TGCGCCAGCAGCCTAAACCCCGGAGGACAAGAGACCCAGTACTTC	CASSLNPGGQETQYF
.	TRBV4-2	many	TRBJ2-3	TGTGCCAGCAGCCCCCTGGGCCGACAGGGGAGCGGGACGGAAAGCACAGATACGCAGTATTTT	CASSPLGRQGSGTESTDTQYF
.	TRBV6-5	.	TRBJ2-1	TGTGCCAGCAGTTACAACCACAGGGGGGGCTCCAATGAGCAGTTCTTC	CASSYNHRGGSNEQFF
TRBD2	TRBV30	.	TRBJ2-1	TGTGCCTGGGGGACTAGCGGCACATACAATGAGCAGTTCTTC	CAWGTSGTYNEQFF
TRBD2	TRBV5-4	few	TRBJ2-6	TGTGCCAGCAGCATGTCCCTAGCGGGTGGGGCCAACGTCCTGACTTTC	CASSMSLAGGANVLTF
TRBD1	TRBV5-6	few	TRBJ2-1	TGTGCCAGCAGCTCCGGACAGGGGCCATACAATGAGCAGTTCTTC	CASSSGQGPYNEQFF
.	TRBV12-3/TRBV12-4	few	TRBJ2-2	TGTGCCAGCAGTATCGGGGAGCTGTTTTTT	CASSIGELFF
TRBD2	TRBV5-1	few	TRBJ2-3	TGCGCCAGCGCTGGGGGGGGATCGGGTGATACGCAGTATTTT	CASAGGGSGDTQYF
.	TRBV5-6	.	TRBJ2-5	TGTGCCAGCAGCTTACAGGAGCTAGAAGAGACCCAGTACTTC	CASSLQELEETQYF
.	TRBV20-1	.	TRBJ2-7	TGCAGTGCTAGGTCTCGGCAGGGTAACGAGCAGTACTTC	CSARSRQGNEQYF
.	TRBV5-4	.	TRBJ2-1	TGTGCCAGCAGCCCTAGCGCGAGGGAGCAGTTCTTC	CASSPSAREQFF
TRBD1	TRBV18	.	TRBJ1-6	TGTGCCAGCTCACCGGGACAGGGGTTGGGTTCACCCCTCCACTTT	CASSPGQGLGSPLHF
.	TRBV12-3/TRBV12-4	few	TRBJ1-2	TGTGCCAGCAGTCGCAGGGTAAACTATGGCTACACCTTC	CASSRRVNYGYTF
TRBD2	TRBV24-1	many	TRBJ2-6	TGTGCCACCCCCTCGCCCCAGCGGGGGGGCTCTGGGGCCAACGTCCTGACTTTC	CATPSPQRGGSGANVLTF
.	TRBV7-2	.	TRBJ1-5	TGTGCCAGCAGCTCCCCCCCTCAGCCCCAGCATTTT	CASSSPPQPQHF
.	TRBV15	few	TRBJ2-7	TGTGCCACCAGCAGAATCCGGGACGCAGCCTACGAGCAGTACTTC	CATSRIRDAAYEQYF
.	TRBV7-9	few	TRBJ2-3	TGTGCCAGCAGCCTAACCGCGGACACAGATACGCAGTATTTT	CASSLTADTDTQYF
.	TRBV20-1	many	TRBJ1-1	TGCAGTGCGAGACAGATGAACACTGAAGCTTTCTTT	CSARQMNTEAFF
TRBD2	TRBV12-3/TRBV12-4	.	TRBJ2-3	TGTGCCAGGAGTTTCGGGGGGTCAGATACGCAGTATTTT	CARSFGGSDTQYF
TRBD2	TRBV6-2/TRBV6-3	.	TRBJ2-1	TGTGCCAGCAGTCCCCGGACTAGCGGGAGGTATGAGCAGTTCTTC	CASSPRTSGRYEQFF
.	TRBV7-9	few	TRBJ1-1	TGTGCCAGCAGCTTCGGGGCAGGCAGGGGGAACACTGAAGCTTTCTTT	CASSFGAGRGNTEAFF
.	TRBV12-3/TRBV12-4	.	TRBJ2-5	TGTGCCAGCAGTTTAGTTAGCGGAAAAGAGACCCAGTACTTC	CASSLVSGKETQYF
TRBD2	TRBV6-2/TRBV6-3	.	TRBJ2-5	TGTGCCAGCAGTTACCTGGCGGGAGGGCCCGGTCAAGAGACCCAGTACTTC	CASSYLAGGPGQETQYF
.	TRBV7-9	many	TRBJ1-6	TGTGCCAGCAGCTTAGAGGGGCCGCGGTCACCCCTCCACTTT	CASSLEGPRSPLHF
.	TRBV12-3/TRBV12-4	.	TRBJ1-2	TGTGCCAGCAGTTTGAGGGGACACGTTAACTATGGCTACACCTTC	CASSLRGHVNYGYTF
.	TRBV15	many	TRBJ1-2	TGTGCCACCAGCAGCAGGGGTGGCTACACCTTC	CATSSRGGYTF
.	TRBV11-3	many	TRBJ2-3	TGTGCCAGCAGCATAGTGGCAGATACGCAGTATTTT	CASSIVADTQYF
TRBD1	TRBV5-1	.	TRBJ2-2	TGCGCCAGCAGCAGGGGACAGCCGTACGGGGAGCTGTTTTTT	CASSRGQPYGELFF
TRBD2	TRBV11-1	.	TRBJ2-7	TGTGCCAGCAGCTTCACCGGGACTAGCGGTTCCTACTACGAGCAGTACTTC	CASSFTGTSGSYYEQYF
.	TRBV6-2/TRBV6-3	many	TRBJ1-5	TGTGCCAGCAGGTACGAGGGCGTCGGGTATAATCAGCCCCAGCATTTT	CASRYEGVGYNQPQHF
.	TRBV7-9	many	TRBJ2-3	TGTGCCAGCAGCCCTTCTCTGGGCACAGATACGCAGTATTTT	CASSPSLGTDTQYF
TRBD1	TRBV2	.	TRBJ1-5	TGTGCCAGCTGTAAGGGACAGGGGACGAATCAGCCCCAGCATTTT	CASCKGQGTNQPQHF
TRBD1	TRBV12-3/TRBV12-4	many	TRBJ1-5	TGTGCCAGCACCCGACAGGGTTTGAATCAGCCCCAGCATTTT	CASTRQGLNQPQHF
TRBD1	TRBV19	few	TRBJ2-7	TGTGCCAGTAGTAGCAGGGGGCGCGGTGAGCAGTACTTC	CASSSRGRGEQYF
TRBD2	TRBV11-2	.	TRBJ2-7	TGTGCCAGCAGCCGTATAGCGGGCAGCTCCTACGAGCAGTACTTC	CASSRIAGSSYEQYF
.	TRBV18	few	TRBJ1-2	TGTGCCAGCTCACCAATATCATCAAGAGGGGGATTAGGTCAAGGCTACACCTTC	CASSPISSRGGLGQGYTF
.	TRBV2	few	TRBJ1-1	TGTGCCAGCAGCAAGGGACCGAGGGGGACTGAAGCTTTCTTT	CASSKGPRGTEAFF
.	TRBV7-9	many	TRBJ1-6	TGTGCCAGCAGCTTATTTGCTAATTCACCCCTCCACTTT	CASSLFANSPLHF